The following is a T cell receptor (beta chain) sequence with its context. Its antigen remains unidentified. Within one base of it there is no much larger clone, and no base qualities were kept. The sample comes from a study of T cells in Graves' hyperthyroidism and ophthalmopathy (dated by TCRdb to between 2018 and 2020). For the wider study: Peripheral blood samples were taken at the time of initial diagnosis, prior to any treatment. To identify distinguishing TCR V-J signatures, a discovery cohort of around 100 patients was used, comprising 40 to 45 with Graves' ophthalmopathy and approximately 57 with stable Graves' hyperthyroidism. Whether ophthalmopathy could be predicted prospectively was tested in an independent validation cohort made up of under 20 hyperthyroidism patients plus 17 patients who later progressed to ophthalmopathy. The 90 to 100 discovery patients were randomly split 7:3 into training and test sets. In addition, the study compared T-cell repertoires in thyroid tissue and in blood from five or six Graves' hyperthyroidism patients. After blood sampling, hyperthyroidism patients were treated with methimazole at a starting dose of 30 mg daily, and ophthalmopathy patients were treated with high-dose intravenous methylprednisolone. The paper describes TCR Vbeta CDR3 sequencing of 135 peripheral blood samples, made up of under 50 ophthalmopathy patients, 70 to 75 hyperthyroidism patients and some 17 progressor patients.

CDR1 SGHRS and CDR2 YFSETQ are derived from the germline V gene. V is cut by 3 bases and J by 5 bases, and the space between the germline ends is 12 bases. The CDR3 has 13 amino acids, counting the end cysteine and phenylalanine. Just CDR3 DNA is preserved here, 39 bases in frame from base 1. Ophthalmopathy patients had moderately to severely active disease, with a Clinical Activity Score of 3 or more, a NOSPECS grade of 4 or more, and a disease duration of less than 3 months. The study excluded patients with uncontrolled infections, other autoimmune diseases, pregnancy or lactation. Diagnoses relied on clinical symptoms, serum thyroxine and TRAb, thyroid ultrasound and orbital computed tomography. Ficoll-Paque density gradient centrifugation was used to isolate PBMCs from about 9 ml of fresh peripheral blood. Total RNA was extracted with Trizol reagent, and quality was checked on an Agilent 2100 Bioanalyzer.

Amplification of TCR beta CDR3 regions was carried out from RNA transcripts. For the first round of RT-PCR on the TCR CDR3, the HTBI primer set was used together with the Qiagen OneStep RT-PCR kit. Libraries were constructed in a second round of multiplex PCR, after which size selection and purification were carried out. Sequencing of the libraries was done on an Illumina HiSeq2000 using paired-end 100 bp reads. Regarding the original processing steps: SOAPnuke was used to process the raw data, removing reads that contained adapters or uncalled bases, had a mean Phred below 15, or lacked an exact match to the constant primer or identifier. COPE v1.2.5 was used to merge high-quality paired reads, and clonotypes were defined as unique nucleotide sequences. MiTCR v1.1 was used to align the clonotypes against IMGT TRBV, TRBD and TRBJ reference segments. The analysis included only V-J combinations with a frequency above 0.0001, which together covered 99% to 99.2% of the repertoires. A TCS score was defined as the ratio between F50 (clonal expansion) and ExV (chaos), using BLOSUM62-based TCRdist between CDR3 peptides within each V-J. Welch's t-statistics and random forest reduced fewer than 550 V-J features to fewer than 15, which were used in a naive Bayes classifier (R e1071). TCRdb reran the public reads through fastp at Q25 and MiXCR, keeping productive beta chains. Rows with one shared CDR3 protein collapse into an entry with the most common genes and DNA. TCRdb's processing, not the authors' own work, is the source of the V and J calls. The sample table holds over 400,000 distinct CDR3 sequences, of which about 20% were seen once. 45% to 50% of the sample is held by the ten biggest clonotypes.

What the authors observed across the whole study: No statistical method was used to fix the sample size in advance, and group allocation was not hidden from the investigators. In cross-validation, a model built on a 13 V-J signature told ophthalmopathy apart from stable hyperthyroidism with approximately 90% sensitivity and approximately 81% specificity, and in testing the same model reached 80%/75%. In validation, the model predicted progression to ophthalmopathy with around 71% sensitivity and 72% to 85% specificity, a median of about 6.7 months before onset. Blood samples also contained most of the expanded thyroid clonotypes (frequency above 0.001), which suggests that blood repertoires may reflect thyroid immune responses.

The clonotype was recovered from a woman in her sixties or seventies with Graves' ophthalmopathy. Material: blood. The chain was built from TRBV5-1 and TRBJ2-7; the D call is tentative, TRBD1 or TRBD2, as each matches 5 bases. The DNA sequence follows: TGCGCCAGCAGCTCCGGGACCCTCGACGAGCAGTACTTC. It specifies CASSSGTLDEQYF.